These 30 T cell receptor beta chains share one sample of origin, sequenced in a study of cytomegalovirus exposure and HLA in healthy donors. The PCR had 60 Vbeta and 13 Jbeta primers. Here immunoSEQ multiplex PCR was the method, and the copy in TCRdb shows in-frame clones only, minus some. The sample records about 120,000 clones, about 72% being singletons. The specimen sequenced was PBMCs. These receptors came from a young man in good health and CMV-seropositive.

The V call is TRBV21-1, the J call TRBJ1-1; whether TRBD1, the table's D call, matches the DNA was not checked. TRBV21-1 corresponds to a pseudogene. The CDR3 has 16 residues. CDR3 nucleotides: TGTGCCAGCAGCAAAGGGTACCCCAGGGGTGCAACTGAAGCTTTCTTT. It specifies CASSKGYPRGATEAFF.

The J gene is TRBJ2-2, the V gene TRBV21-1; the D call TRBD2 from the table was never checked on the DNA. TRBV21-1 is a pseudogene locus. The CDR3 length is 13 residues. The DNA for the CDR3 is TGTGCCAGCAGCAATATTGACTCCGGGGAGCTGTTTTTT. Protein: CASSNIDSGELFF.

This chain connects TRBV2 to TRBJ1-5; D remains ambiguous. The germline CDR1 and CDR2 sequences are SNHLY and FYNNEI. The CDR3 is 13 residues long. Trimming stripped 4 bases from V and 6 bases from J, with 10 bases between. CDR3: CASSALAPQPQHF. In DNA, the CDR3 is TGTGCCAGCAGTGCCCTGGCCCCTCAGCCCCAGCATTTT.

The J gene is TRBJ2-1, the V gene TRBV6-6, with 9 bases matching TRBD2. Looked up from germline, CDR1 is MNHNY and CDR2 is SVGAGI (reference sequence). This CDR3 has 15 amino acids. The V segment lost 3 bases and the J segment 9 bases; nucleotides outside the gene matches: 9. The CDR3 DNA reads TGTGCCAGCAGTTATAGGGTAGCGGGAGCAGGTGAGCAGTTCTTC. It codes for CASSYRVAGAGEQFF.

This clone showed up just a few times. Other DNA sequences in this specimen translate into the identical CDR3. The J gene is TRBJ2-2, the V gene TRBV13; 7 bases fit TRBD1. The CDR3 extends over 18 amino acids. J lost 0 bases, V lost 7 bases, and 14 bases had no gene match. Germline-derived CDR1 and CDR2 are PRHDT and FYEKMQ (reference sequence). The CDR3: CASTPRPRQGPNTGELFF. The CDR3 region has the DNA TGTGCCAGCACCCCTCGCCCCCGACAGGGACCGAACACCGGGGAGCTGTTTTTT.

V usage is TRBV28 and J usage is TRBJ1-1; a possible D gene is TRBD1 (5 bases). This CDR3 region has 16 residues. Germline V CDR1 and CDR2: MDHEN, SYDVKM. V was trimmed by 3 bases and J by 5 bases, leaving 19 bases between them. The CDR3 DNA reads as TGTGCCAGCAGTTTTTTGACGGGGGATGAAGGAACTGAAGCTTTCTTT. The encoded protein is CASSFLTGDEGTEAFF. Together with reference TRBV28 and TRBJ1-1, the CDR3 gives the full variable domain: DVKVTQSSRYLVKRTGEKVFLECVQDMDHENMFWYRQDPGLGLRLIYFSYDVKMKEKGDIPEGYSVSREKKERFSLILESASTNQTSMYLCASSFLTGDEGTEAFFGQGTRLTVV.

This clone was picked up one time. The rearrangement links TRBV7-2 to TRBJ2-3; TRBD1 aligns across 9 bases. From germline, CDR1 is SGHTA and CDR2 FQGNSA. The CDR3 length is 14 residues. J gave up 4 bases and V 6 bases, and 5 bases lay outside the gene matches. The CDR3 loop is CASSRDRVADTQYF. As DNA, the CDR3 is TGTGCCAGCAGTCGGGACAGGGTGGCAGATACGCAGTATTTT.

The chain links TRBV13 to TRBJ1-2; D unclear. The V gene's germline CDR1 is PRHDT and CDR2 FYEKMQ (reference sequence). V was trimmed by 3 bases and J by 5 bases, leaving 10 bases between them. CDR3 length: 13 amino acids. Here the CDR3 reads CASSFPGLYGYTF. For the CDR3, the DNA is TGTGCCAGCAGCTTCCCAGGTCTGTATGGCTACACCTTC.

The sample holds a few counts of this clone. This chain joins TRBV4-3 and TRBJ2-1; TRBD2 matches 13 bases. The V and J ends lost 4 bases and 7 bases, in that order; junction bases with no gene match: 10. This CDR3 comprises 17 residues. CDR1 is LGHNA, CDR2 YSLEER, per germline. CDR3 in DNA: TGCGCCAGCAGCCCAACCTTCGGGACTAGCGGGATGAATGAGCAGTTCTTC. Translation: CASSPTFGTSGMNEQFF.

The chain is built from TRBV6-4 and TRBJ2-7; D possibly corresponds to TRBD1 (6 bases). TRBJ2-5 matches the DNA end more closely, so the J call is doubtful. The CDR3 loop spans 15 amino acids. Germline CDR1 reads MRHNA; CDR2 reads SNTAGT. CDR3: CASSDRAGEGETQYF. In nucleotides, the CDR3 is TGTGCCAGCAGTGACCGGGCAGGGGAAGGGGAGACCCAGTACTTC.

This clone has a single count. The chain employs TRBV27 and TRBJ2-7; TRBD1 is a possible D gene (6 bases). The CDR3 consists of 18 residues. Between the trimmed V and J ends, which lost 6 bases and 2 bases, there was a span of 26 bases. The V gene's germline CDR1 is MNHEY and CDR2 SMNVEV (reference sequence). The CDR3 region has the DNA TGTGCCAGCAGCTTAGGACTCAGGACAGCCCTCGGCACCTACGAGCAGTACTTC. This codes for CASSLGLRTALGTYEQYF.

In this sample, this clone turned up a few times. The CDR3: CASSLGPAGQGNTEAFF. Written as DNA, the CDR3 is TGCGCCAGCAGCTTGGGCCCCGCGGGACAGGGGAACACTGAAGCTTTCTTT. The V call is TRBV5-1, the J call TRBJ1-1; 9 bases match TRBD1. With 0 bases clipped from V and 1 base from J, the junction kept 7 bases outside the gene matches. CDR3 length: 17 amino acids. Germline assignment: CDR1 SGHRS and CDR2 YFSETQ.

In this sample, this clone turned up a few times. The chain uses TRBV4-2 and TRBJ2-1, with TRBD2 identical over 12 bases. CDR3 length: 19 residues. Germline loops: CDR1 LGHNA, CDR2 YNFKEQ. J gave up 4 bases and V 1 base, and 11 bases lay outside the gene matches. CDR3 sequence (DNA): TGTGCCAGCAGCCAAGCGTTTGGGCCTAGCGGGAGGGGGTACAATGAGCAGTTCTTC. Translation gives CASSQAFGPSGRGYNEQFF.

The J gene is TRBJ2-7, the V gene TRBV15, with TRBD2 identical over 10 bases. CDR3 length: 15 residues. Losses at the gene ends were 4 bases for V and 3 bases for J; bases not matched to a gene: 6. The germline CDR1 and CDR2 sequences are LNHNV and YYDKDF (reference sequence). CDR3 amino acids: CATSNPGLAIYEQYF. The CDR3 bases are TGTGCCACCAGCAACCCGGGACTAGCGATCTACGAGCAGTACTTC.

The CDR3 nucleotides read TGCGCCAGCAGTGGTGGGAGCCTGTTAAATGAGCAGTTCTTC. It is translated as CASSGGSLLNEQFF. V usage is TRBV5-1 and J usage is TRBJ2-1; D is possibly TRBD2 (5 bases). The CDR3 has 14 residues. In germline, CDR1 is SGHRS, CDR2 YFSETQ. V shed 5 bases and J shed 7 bases, with 16 bases lying between them.

This chain uses TRBV5-6 with TRBJ2-5, with D possibly matching TRBD2 (6 bases). The CDR3 contains 17 residues. CDR1 is SGHDT, CDR2 YYEEEE, per germline. V dropped 0 bases and J dropped 3 bases, with 18 bases sitting between them. The CDR3 DNA sequence: TGTGCCAGCAGCTTGGGGGAAGGAGGGAGCGCGAAAGAGACCCAGTACTTC. This sequence encodes CASSLGEGGSAKETQYF.

The chain has TRBV9 and TRBJ2-2, with a tentative D call TRBD1 (6 bases). Trimming took off 7 bases at V and 1 base at J, with 11 bases between the two ends. The germline gives CDR1 SGDLS, CDR2 YYNGEE. The CDR3 runs to 14 residues. DNA of the CDR3: TGTGCCAGCTCGGACAGCGTGAACACCGGGGAGCTGTTTTTT. Translating gives CASSDSVNTGELFF.

The chain is built from TRBV4-2 and TRBJ1-2; weak D call: TRBD1 (6 bases). V lost 4 bases, J lost 0 bases, and 15 bases lay in between. Per germline, CDR1 LGHNA and CDR2 YNFKEQ. The CDR3 contains 16 residues. CDR3 in DNA: TGTGCCAGCAGCCGGACCGGGGGGCGGACTAACTATGGCTACACCTTC. Its translation: CASSRTGGRTNYGYTF.

This clone came up once. The chain has TRBV28 and TRBJ2-1; D might be TRBD1 (5 bases). This CDR3 has 13 residues. V lost 2 bases and J 9 bases, leaving 11 bases between the germline ends. Germline values: CDR1 MDHEN, CDR2 SYDVKM. The CDR3 loop reads CASSLHYRSEQFF. CDR3 sequence (DNA): TGTGCCAGCAGTTTACACTACAGGAGTGAGCAGTTCTTC.

The chain recombines TRBV9 with TRBJ1-5; D unresolved. Trimming left V 6 bases short and J 6 bases short, with 7 bases between. The CDR3 covers 11 residues. Germline V lookup: CDR1 SGDLS, CDR2 YYNGEE. Here the CDR3 reads CASTAPQPQHF. For the CDR3, the DNA is TGTGCCAGCACCGCGCCTCAGCCCCAGCATTTT.

The J gene is TRBJ2-3, the V gene TRBV14, with 12 bases fitting TRBD2. CDR1 and CDR2 from the germline V gene are SGHDN and FVKESK. The CDR3 extends over 18 amino acids. Germline trimming cut 4 bases from V and 0 bases from J; bases unmatched to any gene: 8. CDR3 bases: TGTGCCAGCAGCCCAGGGGGACTAGCGGGCCTCAGCACAGATACGCAGTATTTT. The encoded protein is CASSPGGLAGLSTDTQYF.

This clone has only a few counts. The gene calls are TRBV10-3 and TRBJ2-3; weak D call: TRBD1 (6 bases). Germline loops: CDR1 ENHRY, CDR2 SYGVKD. The V and J ends lost 4 bases and 2 bases respectively, with 16 bases between them. The CDR3 runs to 16 residues. CDR3 DNA sequence: TGTGCCATCAGTGGAAAACCTGGGACAAACACAGATACGCAGTATTTT. This codes for CAISGKPGTNTDTQYF.

The chain has TRBV5-1 and TRBJ2-1, with D maybe TRBD1 (6 bases). V lost 0 bases to trimming and J lost 13 bases, with 14 bases between them. The CDR3 length is 13 residues. Per germline, CDR1 SGHRS and CDR2 YFSETQ. CDR3 bases: TGCGCCAGCAGCTTGGCCCCAGGGGATGTTCAGTTCTTC. Its translation: CASSLAPGDVQFF.

This clone has a handful of counts. The chain joins TRBV7-9 to TRBJ2-7; 14 nucleotides line up with TRBD2. From germline, CDR1 is SEHNR and CDR2 FQNEAQ (reference sequence). The CDR3 spans 16 residues. V lost 5 bases and J lost 2; bases outside the gene matches: 5. The CDR3 protein is CASSPETSGRAYEQYF. The CDR3 coding sequence is TGTGCCAGCAGCCCGGAGACTAGCGGGAGGGCCTACGAGCAGTACTTC.

The chain joins TRBV9 to TRBJ1-2; no reliable D call. The CDR3 sequence is 14 residues long. Germline V gene lookup returns CDR1 SGDLS and CDR2 YYNGEE. V lost 0 bases and J lost 6, with 12 bases in between. In DNA form, the CDR3 reads TGTGCCAGCAGCGTAGGGGCGGGGTTGAATGGCTACACCTTC. This codes for CASSVGAGLNGYTF.

The chain employs TRBV7-2 and TRBJ2-1, with 7 bases fitting TRBD2. Germline V CDR1 and CDR2: SGHTA, FQGNSA. The J segment lost 0 bases and the V segment lost 10 bases, leaving 3 bases of the junction unmatched. CDR3 length equals 13 residues. DNA for the CDR3: TGTGCCAAAAGGACTAGCTCCTACAATGAGCAGTTCTTC. Amino acids: CAKRTSSYNEQFF.

The rearrangement joins TRBV15 to TRBJ2-7; 10 nucleotides agree with TRBD2. Germline V gives CDR1 LNHNV, CDR2 YYDKDF (reference sequence). This CDR3 is 16 amino acids long. The junction had 7 bases not matched to a gene; V was cut back by 3 bases and J by 2 bases. The CDR3 region is CATSSFGTSETYEQYF. CDR3 nucleotide sequence: TGTGCCACCAGCAGCTTCGGGACTAGCGAAACCTACGAGCAGTACTTC.

The V and J genes are TRBV7-3 and TRBJ2-2; 9 bases align to TRBD1. Unmatched junction bases numbered 11, after V lost 5 bases and J lost 7 bases. The CDR3 extends over 16 amino acids. Germline CDR1 reads SGHTA; CDR2 reads FQGTGA. Here the CDR3 reads CASSLHRGPNVGELFF. CDR3 nucleotides: TGTGCCAGCAGCCTACACAGGGGGCCTAACGTCGGGGAGCTGTTTTTT.

The chain has TRBV6-1 and TRBJ2-5, with D perhaps TRBD1 (5 bases). V was trimmed by 4 bases and J by 1 base, leaving 13 bases between them. The CDR3 covers 15 residues. The germline CDR1 and CDR2 sequences are MNHNS and SASEGT. The CDR3 protein is CASSGNRQAQETQYF. Here the CDR3 DNA reads TGTGCCAGCAGTGGTAACAGGCAGGCCCAAGAGACCCAGTACTTC.

The chain employs TRBV29-1 and TRBJ2-7; 7 nucleotides agree with TRBD2. The CDR3 is made up of 13 amino acids. V gave up 6 bases and J gave up 3 bases; unmatched junction bases: 8. Germline CDR1 and CDR2: SQVTM and ANQGSEA. The CDR3 sequence is CSVERGVGYEQYF. The CDR3 bases are TGCAGCGTGGAACGGGGGGTTGGCTACGAGCAGTACTTC.